This record concerns one T cell receptor (beta chain) sequence. Its antigen is still unknown. TCRbeta library preparation incorporated unique molecular identifiers. One entry per CDR3 protein, called by TCRdb with MiXCR from the PCR reads. The sample lists about 420,000 distinct CDR3 sequences; 15% to 20% were seen once. This sample is part of a study of T-cell reconstitution after alpha-beta-depleted transplantation in children. Study-wide results and caveats: Reports say that about two months after transplant, the alpha-beta T cells came out of several hundred graft clones that had expanded. Certain patients had high TCRbeta diversity at day 60, and it came from recipient T cells and thymic progenitors that survived.

The CDR3 runs to 13 residues. V lost 2 bases to trimming and J lost 5 bases, with 10 bases between them. Germline CDR1 and CDR2: SGHRS and YFSETQ. The sequencing used PBMCs, mostly from graft donor cells, collected 360 days after TCRalphabeta/CD19-depleted stem cell transplant. This TCR was recovered from a boy younger than two who had a stem cell transplant for Wiskott-Aldrich syndrome, so the T cells may come from the graft donor. The V gene is TRBV5-1, the J gene TRBJ1-1; the D is unclear. The CDR3 DNA reads TGCGCCAGCAGCTTACCATGGGGTACTGAAGCTTTCTTT. Its translation is CASSLPWGTEAFF. The full variable domain, in which reference TRBV5-1 and TRBJ1-1 provide the parts outside the CDR3, is KAGVTQTPRYLIKTRGQQVTLSCSPISGHRSVSWYQQTPGQGLQFLFEYFSETQRNKGNFPGRFSGRQFSNSRSEMNVSTLELGDSALYLCASSLPWGTEAFFGQGTRLTVV.